These T cell receptor beta chains were read from a single sample in a study of blood T cells in healthy people across ages. Via MiXCR, TCRdb re-called the 5' RACE reads, giving one row per CDR3 protein. The sample has fewer than 900,000 distinct CDR3 sequences, roughly 44% seen once. Sequenced sample: blood. The receptors were sampled from an older woman in good health. The CDR3 runs from the conserved cysteine through the conserved F or W. D genes are given only for firm matches. A clone size is listed for some rows: how often the clone was seen (once, few, many), or a class if it is expanded.

v_gene,j_gene,d_gene,abundance,CDR3aa,CDR3nt
TRBV20-1,TRBJ2-7,.,few,CSVQAAYEQYF,TGCAGTGTTCAAGCCGCCTACGAGCAGTACTTC
TRBV5-1,TRBJ1-3,.,.,CASSPQVGRRSGNTIYF,TGCGCCAGCAGCCCGCAAGTAGGCCGGCGGTCTGGAAACACCATATATTTT
TRBV2,TRBJ2-5,TRBD2,.,CASSGREGGQETQYF,TGTGCCAGCAGCGGACGGGAGGGAGGGCAAGAGACCCAGTACTTC
TRBV6-1,TRBJ2-7,TRBD1,.,CASSPGQGFTQYF,TGTGCCAGCAGCCCGGGACAGGGGTTTACGCAGTACTTC
TRBV20-1,TRBJ1-2,TRBD1,once,CSARDTTGGYGYTF,TGCAGTGCTAGAGATACTACAGGGGGATATGGCTACACCTTC
TRBV20-1,TRBJ2-7,.,.,CSAGDPRAGLPYEQYF,TGCAGTGCCGGAGACCCGCGAGCAGGTCTTCCGTACGAGCAGTACTTC
TRBV20-1,TRBJ1-1,.,many,CRTDRSNTEAFF,TGCAGGACCGACAGGTCAAACACTGAAGCTTTCTTT
TRBV29-1,TRBJ2-1,TRBD2,many,CSVGASGSAEQFF,TGCAGCGTTGGCGCTAGCGGGAGTGCTGAGCAGTTCTTC
TRBV11-2,TRBJ2-5,.,.,CASSSLDGSGETQYF,TGTGCCAGCAGCTCCCTAGACGGCAGTGGAGAGACCCAGTACTTC
TRBV27,TRBJ2-7,.,.,CASSLVATGGVSYGQYF,TGTGCCAGCAGTTTGGTGGCAACAGGGGGGGTTTCCTACGGGCAGTACTTC
TRBV7-9,TRBJ2-3,.,.,CASSPGLHTDTQYF,TGTGCCAGCAGCCCCGGACTACACACAGATACGCAGTATTTT
TRBV29-1,TRBJ2-5,.,.,CSVEVGRRETQYF,TGCAGCGTTGAAGTGGGTAGACGAGAGACCCAGTACTTC
TRBV5-1,TRBJ2-5,.,.,CASSLVSAGQETQYF,TGCGCCAGCAGCTTGGTGTCCGCGGGACAAGAGACCCAGTACTTC
TRBV7-9,TRBJ2-7,TRBD2,few,CASSLQASGGYEQYF,TGTGCCAGCAGCTTACAGGCTAGCGGGGGCTACGAGCAGTACTTC
TRBV12-3/TRBV12-4,TRBJ1-5,.,.,CASSSSSGNNQPQHF,TGTGCCAGCAGCTCATCATCAGGAAACAATCAGCCCCAGCATTTT
TRBV30,TRBJ1-5,.,.,CAWASAGTHNQPQHF,TGTGCCTGGGCATCGGCTGGGACGCATAATCAGCCCCAGCATTTT